These 25 T cell receptor beta chains came from one sample sequenced in a study of T cell repertoires in aging, cancer and after chemotherapy. TCR beta rearrangements were amplified from peripheral blood genomic DNA. Rearranged V-D-J TRB sequences were amplified with a mixed TRB-A/B primer pool. TCRdb itself ran the multiplex PCR reads through MiXCR, one entry per CDR3 protein. The sample holds 15,000 to 20,000 distinct CDR3 sequences, roughly 35% seen once. Sequencing input: blood. These receptors came from a human donor with a solid tumor.

Notes on this clonotype: Being one base from a much bigger clone, this may be a read error. The chain has TRBV19 and TRBJ2-1; no clear D gene. The V end lost 6 bases, the J end lost 0 bases, and 15 bases lay between the germline ends. The CDR3 has 16 amino acids. CDR1 and CDR2 (germline): LNHDA, SQIVND (reference sequence). CDR3 loop: CASSAIVVSSYNEQFF. The CDR3, as DNA: TGTGCCAGTAGCGCGATCGTCGTGAGCTCCTACAATGAGCAGTTCTTC.

This clonotype has more than one count but fewer than ten. The gene calls are TRBV5-7 and TRBJ2-5; D is unclear. TRBV5-7 is identified as an open reading frame with a role that is uncertain. The CDR3 loop spans 13 amino acids. V lost 4 bases and J 5 bases, leaving 12 bases between the germline ends. This chain's CDR3 is CASSRISGETQYF. For the CDR3, the DNA is TGTGCCAGCAGCCGAATATCGGGCGAGACCCAGTACTTC.

Relative to its sample, this clonotype is medium-sized. CDR3 sequence (DNA): TGTGCCAGCAGCTATCCCCGGACGGATGACACCGGGGAGCTGTTTTTT. It codes for CASSYPRTDDTGELFF. The chain recombines TRBV5-6 with TRBJ2-2, with D hard to call. Trimming took 3 bases from V and 3 from J, leaving 15 bases between them. From germline, CDR1 is SGHDT and CDR2 YYEEEE. This CDR3 has 16 amino acids.

The CDR3 sequence: CATSFGGGLPDTQYF. In nucleotides, the CDR3 is TGTGCCACCTCTTTCGGGGGGGGCCTCCCAGATACGCAGTATTTT. V gene TRBV10-3 combines with J gene TRBJ2-3, with TRBD2 identical over 8 bases. Looked up from germline, CDR1 is ENHRY and CDR2 is SYGVKD. The J segment lost 4 bases and the V segment lost 10 bases, leaving 13 bases of the junction unmatched. CDR3 length: 15 residues.

The chain has TRBV19 and TRBJ2-7, with 9 positions matching TRBD1. J gave up 7 bases and V 3 bases, and 4 bases lay outside the gene matches. CDR1 is LNHDA and CDR2 is SQIVND in the germline V gene (reference sequence). The CDR3 has 13 residues. The CDR3 protein is CASSMTGGGEQYF. The CDR3 DNA is TGTGCCAGTAGTATGACAGGGGGTGGTGAGCAGTACTTC. Combining the CDR3 with reference TRBV19 and TRBJ2-7 gives the whole variable domain DGGITQSPKYLFRKEGQNVTLSCEQNLNHDAMYWYRQDPGQGLRLIYYSQIVNDFQKGDIAEGYSVSREKKESFPLTVTSAQKNPTAFYLCASSMTGGGEQYFGPGTRLTVT.

This clonotype is classed as medium-sized. V usage is TRBV27 and J usage is TRBJ2-5, with no clear D. Between the trimmed V and J ends, which lost 6 bases and 1 base, there was a span of 9 bases. This CDR3 region has 13 residues. Germline V gene data show CDR1 as MNHEY and CDR2 as SMNVEV (reference sequence). The CDR3 coding sequence is TGTGCCAGCAGCCGACGGCCCCAAGAGACCCAGTACTTC. Protein product: CASSRRPQETQYF.

This chain links TRBV6-1 with TRBJ2-7; D ambiguous. This CDR3 has 12 amino acids. From germline, CDR1 is MNHNS and CDR2 SASEGT. V was clipped by 6 bases and J by 1 base, with 7 bases between them. The CDR3 nucleotides are TGTGCCAGCAGGGTAGGGTCCTACGAGCAGTACTTC. Protein: CASRVGSYEQYF.

CDR3 residues: CASSRGTGSYNEQFF. The DNA of the CDR3 is TGTGCCAGCAGCCGCGGGACGGGATCCTACAATGAGCAGTTCTTC. This chain uses TRBV5-6 with TRBJ2-1; possibly TRBD2 for D (6 bases). V gave up 4 bases and J gave up 1 base, with 12 bases separating them. The CDR3 consists of 15 residues. In germline, CDR1 is SGHDT, CDR2 YYEEEE.

The chain's CDR3 is CASSIRGQGGRETQYF. CDR3 nucleotide sequence: TGTGCCAGTAGTATAAGGGGACAGGGAGGCAGGGAGACCCAGTACTTC. This chain links TRBV19 with TRBJ2-5; 9 bases map to TRBD1. The CDR3 consists of 16 residues. With 2 bases clipped from V and 5 bases from J, the junction kept 9 bases outside the gene matches. The V gene's germline CDR1 is LNHDA and CDR2 SQIVND (reference sequence).

This clonotype showed up just a few times. The rearrangement links TRBV6-5 to TRBJ2-7; D perhaps matches TRBD1 (6 bases). Per germline, CDR1 MNHEY and CDR2 SVGAGI. Between the trimmed V and J ends, which lost 2 bases and 5 bases, there was a span of 10 bases. This CDR3 contains 13 residues. Here the CDR3 reads CASSYGGRNEQYF. The CDR3 DNA reads as TGTGCCAGCAGTTACGGGGGCAGGAACGAGCAGTACTTC.

The J gene is TRBJ1-2, the V gene TRBV15, with D hard to call. The ends were cut back, 0 bases at V and 2 bases at J, with 4 bases in the middle. Germline CDR1 LNHNV, CDR2 YYDKDF (reference sequence). CDR3 length: 13 amino acids. CDR3 in DNA: TGTGCCACCAGCAGAGATGGAAACTATGGCTACACCTTC. This gives the protein CATSRDGNYGYTF.

This clonotype has only a few counts. As DNA, the CDR3 is TGTGCCAGTAGCGGCCCGGGGGATGAAGCTTTCTTT. Its translation is CASSGPGDEAFF. The V and J genes are TRBV19 and TRBJ1-1; tentatively, D is TRBD1 (5 bases). V dropped 6 bases and J dropped 7 bases, with 12 bases sitting between them. Germline V gene data show CDR1 as LNHDA and CDR2 as SQIVND (reference sequence). This CDR3 contains 12 residues.

This clonotype was counted between two and nine times. V is TRBV5-1 and J is TRBJ2-1, with 7 bases lining up with TRBD1. CDR3 length: 14 residues. Germline V gene sequence: CDR1 SGHRS, CDR2 YFSETQ. The V and J ends lost 4 bases and 6 bases, in that order; junction bases with no gene match: 7. CDR3 sequence: CASSPGQPSNEQFF. The CDR3, as DNA: TGCGCCAGCAGCCCGGGACAGCCGTCCAATGAGCAGTTCTTC.

This clonotype is deemed medium-sized. This rearrangement joins TRBV18 to TRBJ2-3; D is perhaps TRBD1 (5 bases). Trimming pared 2 bases from V and 2 bases from J, leaving 8 bases between. The CDR3 consists of 14 residues. In germline, CDR1 is KGHSH, CDR2 LQKENI. The DNA for the CDR3 is TGTGCCAGCTCACCAAGACAGTTCACAGATACGCAGTATTTT. Translating it yields CASSPRQFTDTQYF.

The rearrangement uses TRBV6-5 and TRBJ2-1, with D unclear. Germline lookup yields CDR1 MNHEY and CDR2 SVGAGI. The V and J ends lost 6 bases and 0 bases respectively, with 12 bases between them. CDR3 length: 15 amino acids. In nucleotides, the CDR3 is TGTGCCAGCAGCTCTGGTTGGGGCTCCTACAATGAGCAGTTCTTC. Translated: CASSSGWGSYNEQFF.

The rearrangement uses TRBV6-1 and TRBJ1-1; D is uncertain. The CDR3 length is 11 residues. Germline V gene sequence: CDR1 MNHNS, CDR2 SASEGT. V shed 7 bases and J shed 7 bases, with 10 bases lying between them. The CDR3 nucleotides read TGTGCCAGCACCCGGGAGGGTGAAGCTTTCTTT. It codes for CASTREGEAFF.

In DNA, the CDR3 is TGTGCCAGCAGCTTATTGTCGGCGGGAAACACCGGGGAGCTGTTTTTT. Protein product: CASSLLSAGNTGELFF. The chain recombines TRBV7-2 with TRBJ2-2; D is possibly TRBD2 (6 bases). This CDR3 has 16 residues. V was cut by 2 bases and J by 2 bases, with 12 bases left in between. Germline loops: CDR1 SGHTA, CDR2 FQGNSA.

This clonotype is classed as medium-sized. J is TRBJ2-1 and V is TRBV29-1; D is possibly TRBD2 (5 bases). Trimming stripped 7 bases from V and 9 bases from J, with 16 bases between. Germline CDR1 is SQVTM and CDR2 is ANQGSEA. This CDR3 contains 12 residues. CDR3: CSAAGPPPEQFF. The DNA of the CDR3 is TGCAGCGCTGCGGGCCCCCCTCCTGAGCAGTTCTTC.

This chain connects TRBV27 to TRBJ2-5, with a weak D call TRBD1 (6 bases). CDR3 length: 15 amino acids. Per the germline V gene, CDR1 is MNHEY and CDR2 is SMNVEV (reference sequence). Trimming removed 3 bases from V and 0 bases from J, with 11 bases in between. This CDR3 is CASSFQGIYQETQYF. CDR3 nucleotides: TGTGCCAGCAGTTTCCAGGGGATCTACCAAGAGACCCAGTACTTC.

There are a few counts of this clonotype. The V call is TRBV7-6, the J call TRBJ2-3; D may be TRBD1 (6 bases). CDR1 is SGHVS and CDR2 is FNYEAQ in the germline V gene. Deletions cut 5 bases from V and 0 bases from J, with 18 bases between. The CDR3 length is 17 residues. The CDR3 DNA is TGTGCCAGCAGCCCAAGGGGGATACCCACTAGCACAGATACGCAGTATTTT. It is translated as CASSPRGIPTSTDTQYF.

The chain has TRBV6-6 and TRBJ2-7; D is uncertain. Trimming shortened V by 0 bases and J by 6 bases, and 3 bases separated the two germline ends. CDR1 is MNHNY, CDR2 SVGAGI, per germline (reference sequence). The length of the CDR3 is 11 residues. The CDR3 loop is CASSYSTEQYF. The CDR3 DNA is TGTGCCAGCAGTTACTCGACCGAGCAGTACTTC.

This clonotype turned up a few times. The chain recombines TRBV6-5 with TRBJ1-1; 7 bases align to TRBD1. The germline CDR1 and CDR2 sequences are MNHEY and SVGAGI. The length of the CDR3 is 11 residues. The junction had 6 bases not matched to a gene; V was cut back by 6 bases and J by 11 bases. The CDR3 DNA reads TGTGCCAGCAGGACGGCAGGGGGGGCTTTCTTT. Protein sequence: CASRTAGGAFF.

This clonotype showed up just a few times. V and J are TRBV5-6 and TRBJ2-5, with a possible D match to TRBD1 (5 bases). The CDR3 spans 16 residues. Trimming pared 0 bases from V and 4 bases from J, leaving 16 bases between. Germline V CDR1 and CDR2: SGHDT, YYEEEE. The CDR3 DNA reads TGTGCCAGCAGCTTGGGAACAGGCCTTAGGGGAGAGACCCAGTACTTC. Protein sequence: CASSLGTGLRGETQYF.

The chain recombines TRBV5-6 with TRBJ2-5; a weak D match, TRBD1 (5 bases). The CDR3 loop spans 15 amino acids. Germline V CDR1 and CDR2: SGHDT, YYEEEE. V was cut by 7 bases and J by 5 bases, with 21 bases left in between. CDR3 nucleotides: TGTGCCAGCGTACCCCAAGCAGGGCTGGGGGAGACCCAGTACTTC. Encoded protein: CASVPQAGLGETQYF.

In this sample, this clonotype turned up a few times. The genes are TRBV4-3 and TRBJ2-2, with 9 bases aligning to TRBD2. The CDR3 loop spans 18 amino acids. V lost 0 bases, J lost 7 bases, and 12 bases stayed unmatched. Germline V CDR1 and CDR2: LGHNA, YSLEER. The chain's CDR3 is CASSQDPPHSGRGGELFF. The DNA of the CDR3 is TGCGCCAGCAGCCAAGATCCCCCTCATAGCGGGAGAGGCGGGGAGCTGTTTTTT.